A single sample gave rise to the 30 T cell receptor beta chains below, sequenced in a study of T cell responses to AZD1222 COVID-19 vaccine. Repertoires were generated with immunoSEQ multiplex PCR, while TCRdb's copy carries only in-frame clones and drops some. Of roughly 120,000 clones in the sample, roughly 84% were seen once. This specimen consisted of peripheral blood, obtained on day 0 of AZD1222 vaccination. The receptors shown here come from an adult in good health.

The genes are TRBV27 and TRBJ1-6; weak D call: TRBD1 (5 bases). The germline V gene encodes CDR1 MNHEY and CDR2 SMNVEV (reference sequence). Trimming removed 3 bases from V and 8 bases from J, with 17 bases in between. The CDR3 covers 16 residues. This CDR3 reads CASSLRKGKGYSPLHF. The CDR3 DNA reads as TGTGCCAGCAGTTTGCGAAAGGGGAAAGGGTATTCACCCCTCCACTTT.

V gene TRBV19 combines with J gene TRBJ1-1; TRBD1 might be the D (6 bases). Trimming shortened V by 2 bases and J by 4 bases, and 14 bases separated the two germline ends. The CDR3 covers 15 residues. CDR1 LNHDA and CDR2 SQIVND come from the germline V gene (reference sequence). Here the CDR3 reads CASSIPGTGRTEAFF. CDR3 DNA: TGTGCCAGTAGTATACCTGGAACAGGGCGCACTGAAGCTTTCTTT.

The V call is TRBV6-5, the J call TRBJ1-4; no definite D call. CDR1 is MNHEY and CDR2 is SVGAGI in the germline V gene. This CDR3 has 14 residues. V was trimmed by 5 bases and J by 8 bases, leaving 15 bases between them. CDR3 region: CASSPHRVGEKLFF. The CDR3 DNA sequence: TGTGCCAGCAGTCCACATAGGGTAGGGGAAAAACTGTTTTTT.

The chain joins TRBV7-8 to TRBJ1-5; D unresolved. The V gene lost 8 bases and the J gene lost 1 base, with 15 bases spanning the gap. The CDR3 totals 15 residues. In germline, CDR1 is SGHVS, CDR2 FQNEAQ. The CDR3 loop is CASGIGGISNQPQHF. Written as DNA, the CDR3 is TGTGCCAGCGGTATTGGTGGGATAAGCAATCAGCCCCAGCATTTT.

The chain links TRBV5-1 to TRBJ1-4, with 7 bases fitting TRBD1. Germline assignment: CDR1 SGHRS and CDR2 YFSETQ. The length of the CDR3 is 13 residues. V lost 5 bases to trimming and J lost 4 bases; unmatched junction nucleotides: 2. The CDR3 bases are TGCGCCAGCAGTTGGGACAGTAATGAAAAACTGTTTTTT. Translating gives CASSWDSNEKLFF.

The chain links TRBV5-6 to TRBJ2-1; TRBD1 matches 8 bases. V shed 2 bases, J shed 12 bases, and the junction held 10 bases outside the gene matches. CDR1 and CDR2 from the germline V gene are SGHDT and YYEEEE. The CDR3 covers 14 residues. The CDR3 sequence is CASSFGTGAQGQFF. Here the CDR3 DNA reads TGTGCCAGCAGCTTTGGGACAGGCGCCCAGGGGCAGTTCTTC.

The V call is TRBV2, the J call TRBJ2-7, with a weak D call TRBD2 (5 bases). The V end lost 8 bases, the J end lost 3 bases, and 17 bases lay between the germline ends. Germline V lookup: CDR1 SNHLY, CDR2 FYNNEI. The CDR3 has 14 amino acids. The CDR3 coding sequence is TGTGCCAGCTTAAGAGGGTTCGAGGGCTACGAGCAGTACTTC. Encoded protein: CASLRGFEGYEQYF.

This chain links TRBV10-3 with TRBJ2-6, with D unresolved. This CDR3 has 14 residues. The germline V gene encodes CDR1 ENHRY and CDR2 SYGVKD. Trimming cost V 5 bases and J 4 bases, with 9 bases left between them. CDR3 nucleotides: TGTGCCATCAGTCTCAACATGGGGGCCAACGTCCTGACTTTC. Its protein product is CAISLNMGANVLTF.

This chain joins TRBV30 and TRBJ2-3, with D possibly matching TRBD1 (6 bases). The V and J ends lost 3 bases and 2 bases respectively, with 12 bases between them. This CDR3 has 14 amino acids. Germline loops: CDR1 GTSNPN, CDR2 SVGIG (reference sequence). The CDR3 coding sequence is TGTGCCTGGAGCGTACAGGGATTCACAGATACGCAGTATTTT. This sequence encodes CAWSVQGFTDTQYF.

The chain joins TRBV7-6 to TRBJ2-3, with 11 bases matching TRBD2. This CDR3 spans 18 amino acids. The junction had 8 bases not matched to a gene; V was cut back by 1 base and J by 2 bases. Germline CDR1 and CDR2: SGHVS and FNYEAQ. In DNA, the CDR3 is TGTGCCAGCAGCTTAGAGGTTCCTAGCGGGGGGATCACAGATACGCAGTATTTT. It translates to CASSLEVPSGGITDTQYF.

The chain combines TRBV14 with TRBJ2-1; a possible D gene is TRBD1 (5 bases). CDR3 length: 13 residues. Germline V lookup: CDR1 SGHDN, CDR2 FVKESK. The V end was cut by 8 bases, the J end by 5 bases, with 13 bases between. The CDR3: CASGKGSNNEQFF. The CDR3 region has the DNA TGTGCCAGCGGCAAGGGGTCCAACAATGAGCAGTTCTTC.

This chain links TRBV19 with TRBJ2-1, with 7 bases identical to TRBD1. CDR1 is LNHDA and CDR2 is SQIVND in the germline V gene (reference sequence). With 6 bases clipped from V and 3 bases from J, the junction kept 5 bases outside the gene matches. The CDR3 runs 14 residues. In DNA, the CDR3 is TGTGCCAGTAGCCTGACAGGGTTCTACAATGAGCAGTTCTTC. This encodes CASSLTGFYNEQFF.

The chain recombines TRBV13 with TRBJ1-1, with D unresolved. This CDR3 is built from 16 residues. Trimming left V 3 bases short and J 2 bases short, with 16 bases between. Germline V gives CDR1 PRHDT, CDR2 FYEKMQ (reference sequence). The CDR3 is CASSLGGRSINTEAFF. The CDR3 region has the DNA TGTGCCAGCAGCTTGGGAGGGCGGTCGATAAACACTGAAGCTTTCTTT.

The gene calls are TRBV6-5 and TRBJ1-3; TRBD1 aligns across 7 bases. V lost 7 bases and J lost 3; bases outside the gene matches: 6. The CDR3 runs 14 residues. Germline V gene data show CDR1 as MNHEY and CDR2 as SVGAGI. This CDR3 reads CASNQGGGGNTIYF. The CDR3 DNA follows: TGTGCCAGCAATCAAGGGGGCGGTGGAAACACCATATATTTT.

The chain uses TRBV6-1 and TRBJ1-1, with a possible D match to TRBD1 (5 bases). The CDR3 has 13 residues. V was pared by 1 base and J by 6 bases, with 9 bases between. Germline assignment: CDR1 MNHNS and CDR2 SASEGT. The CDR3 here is CASSEGGAAEAFF. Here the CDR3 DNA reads TGTGCCAGCAGTGAAGGGGGCGCGGCTGAAGCTTTCTTT.

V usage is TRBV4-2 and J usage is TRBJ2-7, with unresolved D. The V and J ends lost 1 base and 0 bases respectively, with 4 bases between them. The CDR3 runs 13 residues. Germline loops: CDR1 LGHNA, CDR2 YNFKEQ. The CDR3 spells CASSQGSSYEQYF. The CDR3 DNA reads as TGTGCCAGCAGCCAAGGTAGCTCCTACGAGCAGTACTTC.

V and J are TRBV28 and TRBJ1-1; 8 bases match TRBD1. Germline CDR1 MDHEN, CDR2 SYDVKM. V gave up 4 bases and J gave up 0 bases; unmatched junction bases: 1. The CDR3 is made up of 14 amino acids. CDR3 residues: CASSWGQVNTEAFF. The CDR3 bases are TGTGCCAGCAGTTGGGGACAGGTGAACACTGAAGCTTTCTTT.

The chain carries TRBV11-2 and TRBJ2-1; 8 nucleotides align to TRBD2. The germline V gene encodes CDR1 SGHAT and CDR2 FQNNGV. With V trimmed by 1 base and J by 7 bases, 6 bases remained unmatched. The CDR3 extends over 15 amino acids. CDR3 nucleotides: TGTGCCAGCAGCTTAGTCCTAGCGGGTGGAAATGAGCAGTTCTTC. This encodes CASSLVLAGGNEQFF.

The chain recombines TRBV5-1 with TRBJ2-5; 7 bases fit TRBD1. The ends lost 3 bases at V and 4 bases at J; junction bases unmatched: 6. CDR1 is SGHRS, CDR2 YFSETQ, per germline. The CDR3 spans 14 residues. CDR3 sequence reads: CASSSPGQPETQYF. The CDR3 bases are TGCGCCAGCAGCTCGCCGGGACAGCCAGAGACCCAGTACTTC.

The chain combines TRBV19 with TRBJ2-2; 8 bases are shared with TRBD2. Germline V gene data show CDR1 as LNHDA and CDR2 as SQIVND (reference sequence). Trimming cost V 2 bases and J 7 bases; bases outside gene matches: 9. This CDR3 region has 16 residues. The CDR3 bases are TGTGCCAGTAGTATACGGGGACTAGGGTTGGACGGGGAGCTGTTTTTT. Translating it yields CASSIRGLGLDGELFF.

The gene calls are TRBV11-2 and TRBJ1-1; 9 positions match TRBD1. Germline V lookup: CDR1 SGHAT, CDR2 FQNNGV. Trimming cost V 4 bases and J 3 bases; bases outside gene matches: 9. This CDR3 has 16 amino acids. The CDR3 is CASSSTDRGRDTEAFF. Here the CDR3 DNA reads TGTGCCAGCAGCTCAACGGACAGGGGCCGGGACACTGAAGCTTTCTTT.

CDR3 nucleotide sequence: TGTGCCAGCAGGGTGACAGGGGAAGGCGGGGAGCTGTTTTTT. It is translated as CASRVTGEGGELFF. This sequence joins TRBV6-5 and TRBJ2-2; 8 nucleotides match TRBD1. Germline values: CDR1 MNHEY, CDR2 SVGAGI. J was trimmed by 7 bases and V by 6 bases; bases with no gene match: 7. The CDR3 covers 14 residues.

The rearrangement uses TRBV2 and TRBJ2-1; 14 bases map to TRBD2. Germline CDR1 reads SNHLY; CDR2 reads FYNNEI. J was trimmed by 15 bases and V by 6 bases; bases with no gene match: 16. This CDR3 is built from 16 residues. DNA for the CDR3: TGTGCCAGCAGAACTCGCCCCGGGACTAGCGGGGGAGGGCGGTTCTTC. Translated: CASRTRPGTSGGGRFF.

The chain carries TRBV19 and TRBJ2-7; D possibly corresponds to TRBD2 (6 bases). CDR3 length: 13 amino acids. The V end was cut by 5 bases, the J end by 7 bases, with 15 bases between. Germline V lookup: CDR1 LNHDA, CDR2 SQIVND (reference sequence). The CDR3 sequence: CASSGTGTREQYF. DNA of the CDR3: TGTGCCAGTAGTGGTACCGGGACTCGGGAGCAGTACTTC.

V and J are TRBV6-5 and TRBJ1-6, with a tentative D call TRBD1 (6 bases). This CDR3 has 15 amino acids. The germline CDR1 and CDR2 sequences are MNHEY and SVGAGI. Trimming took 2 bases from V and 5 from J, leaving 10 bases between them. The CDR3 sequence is CASSYRRGDNSPLHF. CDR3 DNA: TGTGCCAGCAGTTACCGCAGGGGTGATAATTCACCCCTCCACTTT.

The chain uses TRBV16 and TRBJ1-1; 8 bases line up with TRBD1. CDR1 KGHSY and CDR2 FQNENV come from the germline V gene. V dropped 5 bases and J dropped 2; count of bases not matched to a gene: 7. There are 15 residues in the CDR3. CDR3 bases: TGTGCCAGCAGCACTCGGACAGGGCTTAACACTGAAGCTTTCTTT. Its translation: CASSTRTGLNTEAFF.

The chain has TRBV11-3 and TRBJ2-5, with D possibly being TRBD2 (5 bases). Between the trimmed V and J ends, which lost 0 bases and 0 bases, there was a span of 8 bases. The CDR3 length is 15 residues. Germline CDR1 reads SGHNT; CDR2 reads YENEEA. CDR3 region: CASSLDSGNQETQYF. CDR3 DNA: TGTGCCAGCAGCTTAGATTCGGGGAACCAAGAGACCCAGTACTTC.

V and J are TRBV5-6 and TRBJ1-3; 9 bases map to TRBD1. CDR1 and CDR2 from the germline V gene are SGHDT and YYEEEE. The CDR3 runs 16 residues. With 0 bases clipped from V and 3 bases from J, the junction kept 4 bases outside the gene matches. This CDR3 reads CASSLGDRAYGNTIYF. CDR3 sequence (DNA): TGTGCCAGCAGCTTGGGGGACAGGGCGTATGGAAACACCATATATTTT.

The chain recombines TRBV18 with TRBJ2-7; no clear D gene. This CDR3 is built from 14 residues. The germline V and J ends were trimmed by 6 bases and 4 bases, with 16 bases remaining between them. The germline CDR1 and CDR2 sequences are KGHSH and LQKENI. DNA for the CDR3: TGTGCCAGCTCCCTTGGTACCCTAGGATACGAGCAGTACTTC. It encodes CASSLGTLGYEQYF.

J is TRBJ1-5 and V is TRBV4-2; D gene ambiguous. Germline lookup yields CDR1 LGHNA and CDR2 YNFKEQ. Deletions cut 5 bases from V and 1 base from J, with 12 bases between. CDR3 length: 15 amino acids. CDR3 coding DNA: TGTGCCAGCAGCTTAGAGGTCGGGAGCAATCAGCCCCAGCATTTT. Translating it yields CASSLEVGSNQPQHF.